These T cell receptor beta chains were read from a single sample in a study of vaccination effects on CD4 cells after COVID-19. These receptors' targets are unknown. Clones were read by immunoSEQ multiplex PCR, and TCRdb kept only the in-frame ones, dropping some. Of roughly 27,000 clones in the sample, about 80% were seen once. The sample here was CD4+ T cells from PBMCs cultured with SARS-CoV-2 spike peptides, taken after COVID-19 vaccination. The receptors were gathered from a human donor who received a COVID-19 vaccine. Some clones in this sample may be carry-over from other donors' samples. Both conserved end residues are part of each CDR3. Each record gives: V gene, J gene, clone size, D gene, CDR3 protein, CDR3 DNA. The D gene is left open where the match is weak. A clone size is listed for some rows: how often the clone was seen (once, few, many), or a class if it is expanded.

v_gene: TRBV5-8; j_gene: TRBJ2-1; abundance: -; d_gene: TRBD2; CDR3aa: CASPRIAGVYSYNEQFF; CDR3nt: TGTGCCAGCCCCCGGATAGCGGGGGTTTACTCCTACAATGAGCAGTTCTTC
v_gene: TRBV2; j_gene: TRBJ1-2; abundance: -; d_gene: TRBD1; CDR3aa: CASSDRGQGDHGYTF; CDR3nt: TGTGCCAGCAGTGACCGGGGACAGGGGGACCACGGCTACACCTTC
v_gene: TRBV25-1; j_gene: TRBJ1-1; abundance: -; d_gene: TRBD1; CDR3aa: CASSVSGQGISEAFF; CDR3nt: TGTGCCAGCAGTGTTTCAGGACAGGGGATTTCTGAAGCTTTCTTT
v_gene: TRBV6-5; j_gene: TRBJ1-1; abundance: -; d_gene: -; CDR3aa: CASTSGLNTEAFF; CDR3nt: TGTGCCAGCACTTCCGGGTTGAACACTGAAGCTTTCTTT
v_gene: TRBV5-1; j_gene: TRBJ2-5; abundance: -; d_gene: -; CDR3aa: CASSLGGAETQYF; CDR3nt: TGCGCCAGCAGCTTAGGAGGGGCGGAGACCCAGTACTTC
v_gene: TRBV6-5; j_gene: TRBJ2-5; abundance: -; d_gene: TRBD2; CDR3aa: CASRLLAGGSKTQYF; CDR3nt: TGTGCCAGCAGATTACTAGCGGGGGGTTCAAAGACCCAGTACTTC
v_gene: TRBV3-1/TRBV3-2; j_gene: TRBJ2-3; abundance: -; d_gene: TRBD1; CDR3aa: CASSQRTGTDTQYF; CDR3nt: TGTGCCAGCAGCCAGAGGACAGGGACGGATACGCAGTATTTT
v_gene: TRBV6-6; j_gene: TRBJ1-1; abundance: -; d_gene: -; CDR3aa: CASSRGALETEAFF; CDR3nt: TGTGCCAGCTCGAGAGGGGCCCTTGAGACTGAAGCTTTCTTT
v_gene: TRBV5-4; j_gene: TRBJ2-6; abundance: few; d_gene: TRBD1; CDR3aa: CASSSTGASNSGANVLTF; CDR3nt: TGTGCCAGCAGCTCCACAGGGGCGTCAAACTCTGGGGCCAACGTCCTGACTTTC
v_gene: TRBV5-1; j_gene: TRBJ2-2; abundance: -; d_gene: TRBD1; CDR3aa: CASSNRTGGPGELFF; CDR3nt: TGCGCCAGCAGCAATCGGACAGGGGGTCCCGGGGAGCTGTTTTTT
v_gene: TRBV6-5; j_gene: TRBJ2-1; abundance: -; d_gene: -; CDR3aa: CATRPSKSYNEQFF; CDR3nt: TGTGCCACCCGCCCTTCGAAGTCCTACAATGAGCAGTTCTTC
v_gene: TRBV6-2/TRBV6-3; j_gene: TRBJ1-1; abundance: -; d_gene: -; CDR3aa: CASSYPAAGKTEAFF; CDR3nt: TGTGCCAGCAGTTACCCCGCGGCAGGGAAGACTGAAGCTTTCTTT
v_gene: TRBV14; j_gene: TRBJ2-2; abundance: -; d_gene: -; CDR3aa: CASSATRLNTGELFF; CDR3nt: TGTGCCAGCAGTGCGACTAGGTTAAACACCGGGGAGCTGTTTTTT
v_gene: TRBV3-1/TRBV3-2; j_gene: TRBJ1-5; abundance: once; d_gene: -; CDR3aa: CASSQSNDQPQHF; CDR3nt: TGTGCCAGCAGCCAATCAAACGATCAGCCCCAGCATTTT
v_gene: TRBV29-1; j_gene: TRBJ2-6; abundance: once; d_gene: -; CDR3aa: CSVTSGANVLTF; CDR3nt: TGCAGCGTCACCTCTGGGGCCAACGTCCTGACTTTC
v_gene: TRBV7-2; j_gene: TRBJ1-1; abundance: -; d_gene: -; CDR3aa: CASSLAPGGSNTEAFF; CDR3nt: TGTGCCAGCAGCTTAGCGCCGGGGGGCTCGAACACTGAAGCTTTCTTT
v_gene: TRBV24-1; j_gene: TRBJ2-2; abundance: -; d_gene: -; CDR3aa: CATIGGPGETTGELFF; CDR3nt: TGTGCCACCATAGGAGGACCGGGGGAGACCACCGGGGAGCTGTTTTTT
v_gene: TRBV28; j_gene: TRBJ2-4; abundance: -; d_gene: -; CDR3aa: CASSLPGIAKNIQYF; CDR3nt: TGTGCCAGCAGTTTGCCGGGGATCGCCAAAAACATTCAGTACTTC
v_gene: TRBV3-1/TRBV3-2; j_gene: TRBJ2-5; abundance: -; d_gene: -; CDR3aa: CASSHSSQETQYF; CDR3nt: TGTGCCAGCAGCCATAGCAGCCAAGAGACCCAGTACTTC
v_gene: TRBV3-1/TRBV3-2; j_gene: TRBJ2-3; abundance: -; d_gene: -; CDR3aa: CASSQALGPDTQYF; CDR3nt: TGTGCCAGCAGCCAAGCACTAGGACCAGATACGCAGTATTTT
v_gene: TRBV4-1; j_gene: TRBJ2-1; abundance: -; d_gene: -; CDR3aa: CASSLNSFDEQFF; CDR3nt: TGCGCCAGCAGCCTGAACTCTTTCGATGAGCAGTTCTTC
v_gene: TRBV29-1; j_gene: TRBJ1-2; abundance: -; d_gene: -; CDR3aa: CSVEGGPYGYTF; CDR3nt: TGCAGCGTTGAGGGTGGGCCCTATGGCTACACCTTC
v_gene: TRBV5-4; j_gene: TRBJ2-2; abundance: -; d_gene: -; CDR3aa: CATRSGGTGELFF; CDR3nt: TGTGCCACTCGATCAGGAGGCACCGGGGAGCTGTTTTTT
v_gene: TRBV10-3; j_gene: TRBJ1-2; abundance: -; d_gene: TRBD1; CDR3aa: CAISDRRTGGIDGYTF; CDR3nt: TGTGCCATCAGTGACCGACGGACAGGGGGCATAGATGGCTACACCTTC
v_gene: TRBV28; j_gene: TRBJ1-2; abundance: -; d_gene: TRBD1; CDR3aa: CASSSPPGTGFGYTF; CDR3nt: TGTGCCAGCAGTTCCCCCCCCGGGACAGGGTTTGGCTACACCTTC
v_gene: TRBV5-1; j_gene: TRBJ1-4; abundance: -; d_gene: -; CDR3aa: CASSSGTNNEKLFF; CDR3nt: TGCGCCAGCAGCTCCGGGACCAATAATGAAAAACTGTTTTTT
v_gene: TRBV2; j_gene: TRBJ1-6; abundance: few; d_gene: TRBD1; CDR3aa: CASSPRGTETYNSPLHF; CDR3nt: TGTGCCAGCAGTCCAAGAGGGACAGAAACATATAATTCACCCCTCCACTTT
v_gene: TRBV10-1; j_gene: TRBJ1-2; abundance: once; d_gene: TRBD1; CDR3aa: CASSGQGTNYGYTF; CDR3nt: TGCGCCAGCAGTGGACAGGGGACTAACTATGGCTACACCTTC